This T cell receptor (beta chain) was sequenced in a study of Graves' ophthalmopathy and Graves' hyperthyroidism. Researchers took RNA transcripts and amplified TCR beta CDR3 regions from them. HTBI-primed first-round RT-PCR preceded second-round multiplex PCR. Using its own MiXCR run on the multiplex PCR reads, TCRdb lists one record per CDR3 protein. The sample yields 400,000 or so distinct CDR3 sequences, about 18% seen once. Patients newly diagnosed with hyperthyroidism, under 2 months' duration, were aged 18 to 65, the study reports. Diagnosis relied on clinical symptoms, serum thyroxine, TRAb, thyroid ultrasound and orbital computed tomography. In the case of this clonotype: Its antigen is not identified. One junction end does not reproduce the germline sequence, and a read error may be involved.

Study outcomes and limitations: A classifier, a 13-signature model, separated ophthalmopathy from stable hyperthyroidism with approximately 88% sensitivity and about 81% specificity. Also, most clonotypes expanded in the thyroid above 0.001 frequency appeared in blood.

This CDR3 region has 11 residues. CDR1 LGHDT and CDR2 YNNKEL come from the germline V gene (reference sequence). This clonotype was obtained from an adult woman with stable Graves' hyperthyroidism. Sequencing was done on a sample of peripheral blood. V is TRBV3-1 and J is TRBJ2-7; the match to TRBD1 covers 7 bases. CDR3 sequence reads: CASSQAGTEVF. The CDR3 DNA is TGTGCCAGCAGCCAAGCAGGGACAGAAGTCTTC.